This T cell receptor beta chain was recorded in a study of beta chain features in type 1 diabetes. Study-level information: All samples together contributed 95 million to 110 million sorted cells for examination. General study points: The study left unresolved whether HLA type influences TCRB rearrangement. The study found moderately but significantly shorter TCRB CDR3s in all four CD4+ subsets of Type 1 diabetes patients. An over-representation of cells with high TCR expression could result from cDNA sequencing.

With respect to this clone: The antigen is not known.

The sequenced template was cDNA made from the entire isolated RNA. TCRdb keeps only in-frame clones here, not all; method: immunoSEQ multiplex PCR. The sample consists of approximately 240,000 clones, 15% to 20% of them appearing once. CD45RO/CCR7/CD25/CD127/CD95/CD27 separated CD4+ naive, central memory, regulatory and stem cell-like memory cells by sorting. The CDR3 covers 15 residues. Germline V gene sequence: CDR1 MNHEY, CDR2 SMNVEV (reference sequence). V was pared by 5 bases and J by 3 bases, with 8 bases of the junction left unmatched. Sequences were obtained from naive CD4+ T cells from blood. This receptor was identified in a man aged 30-40 years with type 1 diabetes. The chain couples TRBV27 to TRBJ2-7, with 9 nucleotides matching TRBD2. The CDR3 spells CASSPPGLASYEQYF. Written as DNA, the CDR3 is TGTGCCAGCAGTCCCCCTGGACTAGCGAGCTACGAGCAGTACTTC.